This T cell receptor beta chain was sequenced for a study of shared clonotypes between healthy human individuals. Positive CCR7 selection of CD45RO-negative cells yielded the naive CD8 cells, and terminally differentiated effector memory CD45RA+ cells were excluded. TCRdb's table, derived via immunoSEQ multiplex PCR, lists solely in-frame clones and lacks some. Here the sample spans around 2,100,000 clones, approximately 94% being singletons. The V gene lost 6 bases and the J gene lost 8 bases, with 20 bases spanning the gap. The germline V gene encodes CDR1 LNHNV and CDR2 YYDKDF (reference sequence). The CDR3 is 15 amino acids.

This chain links TRBV15 with TRBJ2-1; D possibly corresponds to TRBD2 (6 bases). This TCR came from a man between 18 and 29 years old in good health. Sequenced material: naive CD8+ T cells sorted from blood. DNA for the CDR3: TGTGCCACCAGTTGGGGAACGGGAGAAGGCTATGAGCAGTTCTTC. It codes for CATSWGTGEGYEQFF. The variable domain in full, with the rest retrieved from reference TRBV15 and TRBJ2-1, is DAMVIQNPRYQVTQFGKPVTLSCSQTLNHNVMYWYQQKSSQAPKLLFHYYDKDFNNEADTPDNFQSRRPNTSFCFLDIRSPGLGDTAMYLCATSWGTGEGYEQFFGPGTRLTVL.